This TCR beta chain was sequenced during a study of radiotherapy plus CTLA-4 blockade in lung cancer. Study context: Objective responses arose in 15% to 20% of patients, and around 30% experienced disease control. Overall study findings and caveats: There was expansion of tumor-derived TCR clones in blood after radiotherapy plus ipilimumab. With interferon-beta, early dynamics of blood T cell clones were reported to best predict response.

In germline, CDR1 is SGHKS, CDR2 YYEKEE (reference sequence). The CDR3 covers 14 residues. J lost 2 bases, V lost 4 bases, and 6 bases had no gene match. CTLA-4 blockade using ipilimumab, together with focal radiation, was received by patients with chemo-refractory metastatic non-small-cell lung cancer. Repertoires were generated with immunoSEQ multiplex PCR, while TCRdb's copy carries only in-frame clones and drops some. The sample lists approximately 50,000 clones; just under 85% were seen once. Worth noting for this clone: The antigen remains unidentified.

The TCR was taken from a human donor with non-small cell lung cancer whose response to radiotherapy plus ipilimumab could not be evaluated. The source was peripheral blood, collected from a patient treated with radiotherapy plus ipilimumab. The chain combines TRBV5-5 with TRBJ2-7; 7 bases are shared with TRBD1. The CDR3 loop is CASSPQTGTYEQYF. The CDR3 DNA sequence: TGTGCCAGCAGCCCCCAGACAGGGACCTACGAGCAGTACTTC.